This passage covers 9 T cell receptor beta chains from one sample sequenced in a study of identical twins. MiXCR, applied by TCRdb to the 5' RACE reads, yields one record per CDR3 protein. Among under 1 million distinct CDR3 sequences listed, roughly an eighth were seen once. These data were also reused for a study on yellow fever vaccine responses in identical twins.

Sequenced sample: PBMCs. These receptors were obtained from a woman between 18 and 29 years old in good health.

This clonotype was seen only a few times. The CDR3 loop reads CSASRSPTRRDSFDTEAFF. The CDR3, as DNA: TGCAGTGCTAGTAGGTCCCCCACCCGAAGGGACAGTTTCGACACTGAAGCTTTCTTT. This chain uses TRBV20-1 with TRBJ1-1; 7 bases are shared with TRBD1. J was trimmed by 3 bases and V by 3 bases; bases with no gene match: 22. The germline V gene has CDR1 DFQATT and CDR2 SNEGSKA (reference sequence). CDR3 size: 19 residues.

The CDR3 coding sequence is TGCGCCAGCAGCGCGGGAGGGCCTAGTACAGGGTGGAATGAGCAGTTCTTC. It translates to CASSAGGPSTGWNEQFF. V and J are TRBV5-1 and TRBJ2-1, with TRBD2 identical over 9 bases. V lost 4 bases and J lost 7; bases outside the gene matches: 15. There are 17 residues in the CDR3. CDR1 SGHRS and CDR2 YFSETQ come from the germline V gene.

At least ten counts were recorded for this clonotype. The chain links TRBV25-1 to TRBJ1-1, with TRBD1 identical over 8 bases. V was pared by 6 bases and J by 1 base, with 4 bases of the junction left unmatched. The CDR3 contains 14 residues. Germline CDR1 and CDR2: MGHDK and SYGVNS. As DNA, the CDR3 is TGTGCCAGCAGAGAGGACAGGGCGAACACTGAAGCTTTCTTT. Protein sequence: CASREDRANTEAFF.

This rearrangement joins TRBV7-2 to TRBJ1-2, with D uncertain. The CDR3 covers 14 residues. The V gene's germline CDR1 is SGHTA and CDR2 FQGNSA. Deletions cut 4 bases from V and 7 bases from J, with 16 bases between. CDR3 in DNA: TGTGCCAGCAGCTCCCTCCGGCAGGCGGGTGGCTACACCTTC. Protein product: CASSSLRQAGGYTF.

This clonotype was picked up many times. CDR3 sequence (DNA): TGTGCCAGCAGTTTGGGGGGACCAAATGAGCAGTTCTTC. As protein: CASSLGGPNEQFF. The rearrangement uses TRBV11-2 and TRBJ2-1, with a weak D call TRBD2 (6 bases). Germline loops: CDR1 SGHAT, CDR2 FQNNGV. The CDR3 is made up of 13 amino acids. V was cut by 6 bases and J by 7 bases, with 13 bases left in between.

This clonotype was seen a handful of times. The J gene is TRBJ2-5, the V gene TRBV21-1; the DNA was not used to check the table's D call, TRBD1. TRBV21-1 is a known pseudogene. This CDR3 contains 17 residues. CDR3 amino acids: CASSKDVYGTVQETQYF. Here the CDR3 DNA reads TGTGCCAGCAGCAAAGATGTGTACGGGACAGTCCAAGAGACCCAGTACTTC.

The chain combines TRBV20-1 with TRBJ2-1; D not resolved. The V and J ends lost 7 bases and 0 bases respectively, with 10 bases between them. The CDR3 is made up of 13 amino acids. Per the germline V gene, CDR1 is DFQATT and CDR2 is SNEGSKA (reference sequence). CDR3 sequence (DNA): TGCAGTGGTGAGGCTAGCTCCTACAATGAGCAGTTCTTC. The encoded protein is CSGEASSYNEQFF.

V gene TRBV12-5 combines with J gene TRBJ1-1; no reliable D call. Between the trimmed V and J ends, which lost 0 bases and 0 bases, there was a span of 20 bases. CDR3 length equals 19 residues. CDR1 is LGHNT and CDR2 is FRNRAP in the germline V gene. The CDR3 sequence: CASGLVPSGGFQMNTEAFF. CDR3 DNA sequence: TGTGCTAGTGGTTTGGTACCTTCTGGCGGATTCCAAATGAACACTGAAGCTTTCTTT.

A few counts support this clonotype. The J gene is TRBJ1-2, the V gene TRBV11-2, with D possibly matching TRBD1 (5 bases). The CDR3 length is 18 residues. The V gene lost 2 bases and the J gene lost 0 bases, with 19 bases spanning the gap. From germline, CDR1 is SGHAT and CDR2 FQNNGV. The chain's CDR3 is CASSLRATANLANYGYTF. The CDR3 nucleotides read TGTGCCAGCAGCTTACGGGCGACAGCAAACCTAGCTAACTATGGCTACACCTTC.